This TCR beta chain was observed in a study of shared clonotypes between healthy human individuals. At the level of the study: Plates per donor: three CD4 naive, three CD4 memory, two CD8 naive, one CD8 memory.

Cells designated naive CD8 were CD45RO-negative and were positively selected for CCR7, with terminally differentiated effector memory CD45RA+ cells excluded. Losses at the gene ends were 4 bases for V and 10 bases for J; bases not matched to a gene: 12. The germline V gene has CDR1 KGHSH and CDR2 LQKENI. The CDR3 is 16 residues long. Generated by immunoSEQ multiplex PCR, the TCRdb table keeps only in-frame clones and is missing some. Of 550,000 to 600,000 clones listed, 95% to 98% are singletons. The chain employs TRBV18 and TRBJ2-1; 11 bases are a match to TRBD1. This clonotype was sampled from a young man in good health. The sequenced sample was naive CD8+ T cells sorted from blood. The CDR3 sequence is CASSLPFRTGGVEQFF. As DNA, the CDR3 is TGTGCCAGCTCACTACCTTTTCGGACAGGGGGCGTGGAGCAGTTCTTC. Based on the CDR3 plus reference TRBV18 and TRBJ2-1, the full variable domain is NAGVMQNPRHLVRRRGQEARLRCSPMKGHSHVYWYRQLPEEGLKFMVYLQKENIIDESGMPKERFSAEFPKEGPSILRIQQVVRGDSAAYFCASSLPFRTGGVEQFFGPGTRLTVL.